Included here is one TCR beta chain sequence, with context. This specimen comes from a study of T cell changes during pregnancy in multiple sclerosis. TCRdb's copy holds only in-frame clones and misses some; the assay was immunoSEQ multiplex PCR. The sample shows roughly 67,000 clones, roughly 92% of them seen only once. Trimming shortened V by 4 bases and J by 2 bases, and 15 bases separated the two germline ends. Germline values: CDR1 SGHTS, CDR2 YDEGEE. This CDR3 has 16 amino acids. This clonotype originated in a female donor with multiple sclerosis, enrolled in a pregnancy study. The sequencing here drew on peripheral blood, taken in the second trimester of pregnancy. This chain uses TRBV5-8 with TRBJ2-2, with D perhaps matching TRBD2 (6 bases). The CDR3 protein is CASSPLGGKNTGELFF. CDR3 coding DNA: TGTGCCAGCAGCCCGCTTGGGGGGAAAAACACCGGGGAGCTGTTTTTT. Full variable domain (remainder filled in from reference TRBV5-8 and TRBJ2-2): EAGVTQSPTHLIKTRGQQATLRCSPISGHTSVYWYQQALGLGLQFLLWYDEGEERNRGNFPPRFSGRQFPNYSSELNVNALELEDSALYLCASSPLGGKNTGELFFGEGSRLTVL.